This is a list of T cell receptor beta chains from one sample in a study of OX40 agonist ivuxolimab in advanced cancers. TCRdb keeps only in-frame clones here, not all; method: immunoSEQ multiplex PCR. The sample shows 66,000 or so clones, around 84% of them seen only once. The material was CD4+ or CD8+ T cells sorted from blood, obtained in a trial of the OX40 agonist ivuxolimab. All receptors come from an adult with an advanced solid tumor such as melanoma, head and neck, liver or kidney cancer. The CDR3 runs from the conserved cysteine through the conserved F or W. D genes are given only for firm matches. Rows may omit the clone size; those that give it use once, few, many or a size class.

TRBJ2-3,-,-,TRBV6-7,TGTGCCAGCAGTCCCCTTATGGACAGTCTTTTCAGCACAGATACGCAGTATTTT,CASSPLMDSLFSTDTQYF
TRBJ2-7,-,-,TRBV5-4,TGTGCCAGCAGCTTGCCCGATTCCTACGAGCAGTACTTC,CASSLPDSYEQYF
TRBJ1-2,-,-,TRBV14,TGTGCCAGCAGCCAGCAGTACGCTGGCTACACCTTC,CASSQQYAGYTF
TRBJ2-1,-,TRBD2,TRBV7-3,TGTGCCAGCAGCCCCGGACTAGCGGTTTCCTACAATGAGCAGTTCTTC,CASSPGLAVSYNEQFF
TRBJ2-1,-,TRBD1,TRBV30,TGTGCCTGGAGTCCCGGGGACAGGGGCTACAATGAGCAGTTCTTC,CAWSPGDRGYNEQFF
TRBJ1-2,-,-,TRBV19,TGTGCCAGTAGCCTCGCCCGGGGAGCTTACTATGGCTACACCTTC,CASSLARGAYYGYTF
TRBJ1-2,-,-,TRBV29-1,TGCAGCGTTGTCTCGGGGCCTGGGGGGGGCTACACCTTC,CSVVSGPGGGYTF
TRBJ1-4,-,-,TRBV5-1,TGCGCCAGCAGCAGGGGCCGGGACGAAAAACTGTTTTTT,CASSRGRDEKLFF
TRBJ2-2,-,TRBD1,TRBV9,TGTGCCAGCAGCTTCCGGACAGGGGGCCCTCCGAACACCGGGGAGCTGTTTTTT,CASSFRTGGPPNTGELFF
TRBJ2-5,-,-,TRBV20-1,TGCAGTGCTTCTCAAGAGACCCAGTACTTC,CSASQETQYF
TRBJ2-4,-,TRBD1,TRBV19,TGTGCCAGTAGTATCAAGGGGGCGCGGAACATTCAGTACTTC,CASSIKGARNIQYF
TRBJ2-3,-,-,TRBV19,TGTGCCAGTAGTATAGATCAGGGCTATGGGTCAGATACGCAGTATTTT,CASSIDQGYGSDTQYF
TRBJ1-2,-,-,TRBV29-1,TGCAGCGTTCGAAAGGGGGTTAACTATGGCTACACCTTC,CSVRKGVNYGYTF
TRBJ1-1,-,-,TRBV7-8,TGTGCCAGCAGCGGATCCTTATCTGAAGCTTTCTTT,CASSGSLSEAFF
TRBJ2-2,-,TRBD1,TRBV11-1,TGTGCCAGCAGCCTCGGACAGGGGGCGAACACCGGGGAGCTGTTTTTT,CASSLGQGANTGELFF
TRBJ1-1,-,-,TRBV5-1,TGCGCCAGCAGCTCGGAACAGGGACGAACTGAAGCTTTCTTT,CASSSEQGRTEAFF
TRBJ1-3,-,-,TRBV9,TGTGCCAGCAGCCCGAGATCCTTCTCTGGAAACACCATATATTTT,CASSPRSFSGNTIYF
TRBJ2-3,-,-,TRBV2,TGTGCCAGCAGTGAGGCTAGAATGAGCACAGATACGCAGTATTTT,CASSEARMSTDTQYF
TRBJ2-7,-,TRBD1,TRBV11-2,TGTGCCAGCAGCTTAGGGCGGACAGGGTACGAGCAGTACTTC,CASSLGRTGYEQYF
TRBJ2-1,-,-,TRBV19,TGTGCCTCCCACACGGGGGAGTCGAGGAATGAGCAGTTCTTC,CASHTGESRNEQFF
TRBJ1-2,-,-,TRBV11-2,TGTGCCAGCAGCTTAACCCGGGGGGTTTCGGGGTATGGCTACACCTTC,CASSLTRGVSGYGYTF
TRBJ1-2,once,TRBD1,TRBV2,TGTGCCAGCACTAGGGACAGGGGAAACTATGGCTACACCTTC,CASTRDRGNYGYTF
TRBJ1-1,-,-,TRBV27,TGTGCCAGCAGAGGGTACATGAACACTGAAGCTTTCTTT,CASRGYMNTEAFF
TRBJ2-1,-,TRBD1,TRBV7-2,TGTGCCAGCACTAGGAGGACAGGGGAGGTAGGGTTCTTC,CASTRRTGEVGFF
TRBJ2-2,-,TRBD1,TRBV15,TGTGCCACCAGCAGGTACAGGGGCGCGAACACCGGGGAGCTGTTTTTT,CATSRYRGANTGELFF
TRBJ2-1,-,TRBD2,TRBV6-1,TGTGCCAGCAGTGAAGGACTAGCGGGGAGCAATGAGCAGTTCTTC,CASSEGLAGSNEQFF
TRBJ1-1,-,-,TRBV2,TGTGCCAGCAGTGAAGCGCTTCAAGCTTTCTTT,CASSEALQAFF
TRBJ2-2,-,-,TRBV30,TGTGCCTGGAGTGTGTGGGGCGGGGAGCTGTTTTTT,CAWSVWGGELFF
TRBJ1-2,once,-,TRBV7-9,TGTGCCAGCAGCTTAGGGGGGCAGGGAAACTATGGCTACACCTTC,CASSLGGQGNYGYTF
TRBJ2-1,once,TRBD2,TRBV6-1,TGTGCCAGCAGTGGGGCGGGGCGGGAGACGGATGAGCAGTTCTTC,CASSGAGRETDEQFF
TRBJ1-1,-,-,TRBV5-4,TGTGCCAGCACGTCCGAAGCTGGGAACACTGAAGCTTTCTTT,CASTSEAGNTEAFF
TRBJ1-5,-,-,TRBV28,TGTGCCAGCAGTCCCCCGAACAGGTCCCGATATAGCAATCAGCCCCAGCATTTT,CASSPPNRSRYSNQPQHF
TRBJ1-6,few,TRBD1,TRBV28,TGTGCCAGCAGTCCCCCGGGACAGGGGAATTCACCCCTCCACTTT,CASSPPGQGNSPLHF